This T cell receptor (beta chain) is from a study of T cell responses to AZD1222 COVID-19 vaccine. Profiled with immunoSEQ multiplex PCR; TCRdb holds only in-frame clones, not every one. The sample includes some 140,000 clones, 90% to 95% seen only once; the top ten take approximately 6.8%. Findings of the study overall: Baseline antibody screening turned up just a handful of seropositive AZD1222 recipients.

As to this clone: Its antigen is undetermined.

The CDR3 extends over 13 amino acids. Trimming left V 6 bases short and J 0 bases short, with 9 bases between. Germline CDR1 reads MNHEY; CDR2 reads SVGAGI. This material consisted of peripheral blood, taken 28 days after the second AZD1222 dose. This TCR derives from an adult who received the AZD1222 COVID-19 vaccine. The J gene is TRBJ2-7, the V gene TRBV6-5, with unresolved D. Written as DNA, the CDR3 is TGTGCCAGCAGCAGGATTTCCTCCTACGAGCAGTACTTC. Its protein is CASSRISSYEQYF.